A single sample gave rise to the 13 T cell receptor beta chains below, sequenced in a study of cytomegalovirus exposure and HLA in healthy donors. This PCR relied on a set of 60 Vbeta primers and 13 Jbeta primers. Sequencing was performed with immunoSEQ multiplex PCR; in TCRdb, only in-frame clones are kept and a portion is missing. The repertoire holds more than 100,000 clones, with about 9.2% as singletons. Sequenced: PBMCs. The receptors here all came from a woman in her thirties or forties in good health and CMV-seropositive.

This clone appeared many times. Other DNA sequences of this sample code for an identical CDR3. The chain uses TRBV6-5 and TRBJ2-5; maybe TRBD1 (5 bases). Germline V gives CDR1 MNHEY, CDR2 SVGAGI. The CDR3 totals 14 residues. Deletions cut 0 bases from V and 5 bases from J, with 10 bases between. The CDR3 sequence is CASSYSSGLETQYF. CDR3 DNA sequence: TGTGCCAGCAGTTACTCGTCAGGGTTGGAGACCCAGTACTTC.

This clone was recorded only once. The V and J genes are TRBV5-4 and TRBJ1-4, with TRBD1 matching 7 bases. The CDR3 contains 15 residues. The ends lost 6 bases at V and 0 bases at J; junction bases unmatched: 5. Germline CDR1 and CDR2: SGHNT and YYREEE (reference sequence). The CDR3 region is CASKRTGATNEKLFF. CDR3 coding DNA: TGTGCCAGCAAGCGGACAGGCGCAACTAATGAAAAACTGTTTTTT.

The chain joins TRBV5-6 to TRBJ1-2; D is perhaps TRBD1 (6 bases). The germline V gene has CDR1 SGHDT and CDR2 YYEEEE. The CDR3 has 14 residues. V lost 2 bases to trimming and J lost 6 bases, with 14 bases between them. CDR3: CASSLRGNYDGYTF. The CDR3 DNA sequence: TGTGCCAGCAGCTTAAGGGGGAATTACGATGGCTACACCTTC.

This clone was seen a few times. The rearrangement uses TRBV6-4 and TRBJ2-2; 8 nucleotides match TRBD1. V lost 2 bases, J lost 3 bases, and 8 bases stayed unmatched. The CDR3 has 17 amino acids. CDR1 MRHNA and CDR2 SNTAGT come from the germline V gene. CDR3 sequence: CASSDGGQVRDTGELFF. For the CDR3, the DNA is TGTGCCAGCAGTGACGGGGGACAGGTAAGGGACACCGGGGAGCTGTTTTTT.

This clone appeared a few times. V usage is TRBV11-2 and J usage is TRBJ1-1; no firm D call. The CDR3 consists of 10 residues. V lost 8 bases, J lost 9 bases, and 10 bases lay in between. Germline V CDR1 and CDR2: SGHAT, FQNNGV. The CDR3 reads CASHSGKAFF. CDR3 bases: TGTGCCAGCCACTCGGGGAAAGCTTTCTTT.

This clone was seen only a few times. The chain links TRBV4-1 to TRBJ2-5, with D perhaps matching TRBD1 (5 bases). CDR1 and CDR2 from the germline V gene are MGHRA and YSYEKL. CDR3 length: 13 residues. The V gene lost 1 base and the J gene lost 5 bases, with 8 bases spanning the gap. CDR3 residues: CASSQGGLETQYF. The CDR3 nucleotides read TGCGCCAGCAGCCAAGGGGGCTTGGAGACCCAGTACTTC.

This clone occurred a few times. This rearrangement joins TRBV5-1 to TRBJ2-1; D is possibly TRBD1 (6 bases). The V end was cut by 3 bases, the J end by 7 bases, with 11 bases between. Per the germline V gene, CDR1 is SGHRS and CDR2 is YFSETQ. There are 13 residues in the CDR3. In DNA, the CDR3 is TGCGCCAGCAGCTCAAATACAGGGAATGAGCAGTTCTTC. This gives the protein CASSSNTGNEQFF.

This chain uses TRBV18 with TRBJ1-1, with a tentative D call TRBD1 (5 bases). V was shortened by 4 bases and J by 0 bases, with 12 bases between the two germline ends. CDR3 length: 15 amino acids. Germline CDR1 and CDR2: KGHSH and LQKENI. CDR3 amino acids: CASSRKKDMNTEAFF. CDR3 DNA: TGTGCCAGCTCACGAAAAAAGGACATGAACACTGAAGCTTTCTTT.

The chain employs TRBV5-4 and TRBJ1-2; 10 bases fit TRBD1. V shed 1 base, J shed 0 bases, and the junction held 6 bases outside the gene matches. CDR3 length equals 17 residues. Germline CDR1 SGHNT, CDR2 YYREEE (reference sequence). CDR3: CASSLIDRGPTNYGYTF. The CDR3 region has the DNA TGTGCCAGCAGCTTGATTGACAGGGGGCCCACTAACTATGGCTACACCTTC.

This clone was observed a handful of times. The chain combines TRBV5-1 with TRBJ2-1, with 9 nucleotides matching TRBD1. The CDR3 is 15 residues long. Germline V gene sequence: CDR1 SGHRS, CDR2 YFSETQ. With V trimmed by 2 bases and J by 5 bases, 5 bases remained unmatched. The CDR3 sequence is CASSLLGTGHNEQFF. The CDR3, as DNA: TGCGCCAGCAGCTTATTAGGGACAGGGCACAATGAGCAGTTCTTC.

The CDR3 nucleotides are TGTGCCAGCTCACCAGTGACTAGCGGGGGGGACTACTACAATGAGCAGTTCTTC. It is translated as CASSPVTSGGDYYNEQFF. The chain combines TRBV18 with TRBJ2-1; 14 bases match TRBD2. Germline V gene lookup returns CDR1 KGHSH and CDR2 LQKENI. V lost 2 bases and J lost 3; bases outside the gene matches: 6. The CDR3 contains 18 residues.

The chain has TRBV7-2 and TRBJ1-5; a weak D match, TRBD1 (5 bases). Trimming removed 3 bases at V and 6 bases at J, with 6 bases between. Germline V gene data show CDR1 as SGHTA and CDR2 as FQGNSA. The CDR3 has 12 residues. In DNA, the CDR3 is TGTGCCAGCAGCTTCAGGGCTCAGCCCCAGCATTTT. Protein sequence: CASSFRAQPQHF.

The sample holds a few counts of this clone. The J gene is TRBJ2-7, the V gene TRBV2; maybe TRBD1 (5 bases). From germline, CDR1 is SNHLY and CDR2 FYNNEI. There are 12 residues in the CDR3. V was trimmed by 4 bases and J by 4 bases, leaving 8 bases between them. This CDR3 reads CASSVTGYEQYF. CDR3 bases: TGTGCCAGCAGTGTAACAGGATACGAGCAGTACTTC.